This entry is about one T cell receptor beta chain. The same CDR3 is also encoded by other DNA sequences in this sample. Amplification used 60 Vbeta primers and 13 Jbeta primers. Produced via immunoSEQ multiplex PCR; TCRdb's table is partial and in-frame only. The sample lists approximately 160,000 clones, 80% to 90% occurring once. The data originate from a study of cytomegalovirus exposure and HLA in healthy donors. The CDR3 runs 19 residues. Germline CDR1 is WNHNN and CDR2 is SYGVQD (reference sequence). J was trimmed by 0 bases and V by 11 bases; bases with no gene match: 22. The sequenced sample consisted of PBMCs. This rearrangement joins TRBV10-1 to TRBJ1-5; 7 bases line up with TRBD1. The TCR comes from a young woman in good health and CMV-seronegative. The CDR3 sequence: CAGTQGPAYPTYSNQPQHF. Here the CDR3 DNA reads TGCGCCGGTACACAGGGGCCGGCATACCCTACATATAGCAATCAGCCCCAGCATTTT.